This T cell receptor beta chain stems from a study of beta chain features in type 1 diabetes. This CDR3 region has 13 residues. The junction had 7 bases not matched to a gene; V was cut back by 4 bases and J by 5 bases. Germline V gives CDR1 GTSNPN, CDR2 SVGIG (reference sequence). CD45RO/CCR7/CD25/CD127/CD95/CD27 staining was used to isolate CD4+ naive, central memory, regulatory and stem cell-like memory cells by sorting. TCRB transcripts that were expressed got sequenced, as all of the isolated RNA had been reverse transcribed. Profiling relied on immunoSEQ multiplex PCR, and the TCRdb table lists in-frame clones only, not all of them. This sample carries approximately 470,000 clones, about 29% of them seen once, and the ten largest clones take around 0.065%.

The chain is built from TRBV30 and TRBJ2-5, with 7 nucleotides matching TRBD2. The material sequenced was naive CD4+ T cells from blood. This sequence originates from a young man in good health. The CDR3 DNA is TGTGCCTGGAAGGCGGGAGTGGGGGAGACCCAGTACTTC. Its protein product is CAWKAGVGETQYF.